A selection of T cell receptor beta chains follows, all from one sample in a study of T cell repertoires in cytomegalovirus infection. TCRdb reprocessed the reads with MiXCR, giving one entry per CDR3 protein. Here the sample spans 740,000 or so distinct CDR3 sequences, less than 40% being singletons. Sample: PBMCs. The receptors stem from a human donor in good health (CMV status not recorded). Some clones in this sample may be carry-over from other donors' samples. The CDR3 runs from the conserved cysteine through the conserved F or W. A D gene is named only where the DNA matches it firmly. A clone size is listed for some rows: how often the clone was seen (once, few, many), or a class if it is expanded.

DNA	CDR3	V	size	D	J
TGTGCCAGCAGTCTAAGGACTAGCGGGGGGGCCTACAATGAGCAGTTCTTC	CASSLRTSGGAYNEQFF	TRBV12-3/TRBV12-4	few	TRBD2	TRBJ2-1
TGTGCCAGCAGCTTAGGTTTGGGGGATACGCAGTATTTT	CASSLGLGDTQYF	TRBV7-3	many	-	TRBJ2-3
TGTGCCAGCAGAACCCTCAGCGCCCACACAGATACGCAGTATTTT	CASRTLSAHTDTQYF	TRBV28	-	-	TRBJ2-3
TGTGCCAGCAGCTTCACCGGACTAGCGGAATACAATGAGCAGTTCTTC	CASSFTGLAEYNEQFF	TRBV7-9	few	TRBD2	TRBJ2-1
TGTGCCAGCATTTGGGGTGGGGGGGCTGAAGCTTTCTTT	CASIWGGGAEAFF	TRBV2	few	-	TRBJ1-1
TGTGCCAGCGGTCAGGGTCGTGAAAAACTGTTTTTT	CASGQGREKLFF	TRBV6-5	-	-	TRBJ1-4
TGCAGCGGTGAACAGTTTCTCCCTAACAATGAGCAGTTCTTC	CSGEQFLPNNEQFF	TRBV29-1	few	-	TRBJ2-1
TGTGCCAGTAGTATATTTTGGTCCGGTAATGAAGCTTTCTTT	CASSIFWSGNEAFF	TRBV19	few	-	TRBJ1-1
TGTGCCAGCTGTTTACGGGTACGGACAGATACGCAGTATTTT	CASCLRVRTDTQYF	TRBV12-3/TRBV12-4	-	-	TRBJ2-3
TGTGCCAGCAGCTTGCCGAACAGGGGGCGAGAGACCCAGTACTTC	CASSLPNRGRETQYF	TRBV5-4	once	TRBD1	TRBJ2-5
TGTGCCAGCAGCGGGGGCAGTAATACTGAAGCTTTCTTT	CASSGGSNTEAFF	TRBV7-6	-	-	TRBJ1-1